These 17 T cell receptor beta chains originate from one sample sequenced in a study of shared clonotypes between healthy human individuals. Assay used: immunoSEQ multiplex PCR; TCRdb lists only in-frame clones, some missing. This table has about 1.1 million clones, 75% to 80% appearing once. The sequenced material came from memory CD4+ T cells from PBMCs. Sample subset: CD45RA-negative fraction. Source of these receptors: a man aged 18 to 29 in good health. Some clones in this sample may be carry-over from other donors' samples.

The chain's CDR3 is CASSFLPRDTQYF. The CDR3 DNA reads as TGTGCCAGCAGCTTCCTCCCCAGGGATACGCAGTATTTT. The chain employs TRBV5-8 and TRBJ2-3; D unclear. Trimming took 2 bases from V and 6 from J, leaving 10 bases between them. Germline CDR1 and CDR2: SGHTS and YDEGEE. The CDR3 consists of 13 residues.

V gene TRBV5-4 combines with J gene TRBJ2-3; tentative D call: TRBD1 (5 bases). CDR1 and CDR2 from the germline V gene are SGHNT and YYREEE (reference sequence). The CDR3 totals 16 residues. Trimming left V 0 bases short and J 0 bases short, with 11 bases between. CDR3 residues: CASSLAGTGSTDTQYF. The CDR3 coding sequence is TGTGCCAGCAGCTTGGCCGGCACAGGTAGCACAGATACGCAGTATTTT.

This clone has only one observation. The rearrangement uses TRBV7-2 and TRBJ2-3; 10 bases match TRBD2. This CDR3 comprises 14 residues. The V gene's germline CDR1 is SGHTA and CDR2 FQGNSA. V shed 5 bases and J 5 bases; nucleotides not matched to a gene: 4. CDR3 bases: TGTGCCAGCAGCAAACGACTAGCGGGAGATACGCAGTATTTT. It is translated as CASSKRLAGDTQYF.

V is TRBV6-4 and J is TRBJ2-6; no firm D call. CDR1 MRHNA and CDR2 SNTAGT come from the germline V gene. V shed 1 base and J shed 0 bases, with 4 bases lying between them. This CDR3 is 15 amino acids long. DNA for the CDR3: TGTGCCAGCAGTGACTGGGGCTCTGGGGCCAACGTCCTGACTTTC. It yields the protein CASSDWGSGANVLTF.

The V gene is TRBV27, the J gene TRBJ2-1, with D perhaps matching TRBD2 (5 bases). The V end was cut by 5 bases, the J end by 1 base, with 15 bases between. Germline lookup yields CDR1 MNHEY and CDR2 SMNVEV (reference sequence). The CDR3 spans 16 residues. The CDR3 nucleotides read TGTGCCAGCAGTCCCCGGACTTTTGGGTCCTACAATGAGCAGTTCTTC. It is translated as CASSPRTFGSYNEQFF.

This clone was recorded once. The chain has TRBV28 and TRBJ2-3, with D possibly matching TRBD1 (7 bases). The V and J ends lost 7 bases and 4 bases respectively, with 18 bases between them. The CDR3 is 15 residues long. Per the germline V gene, CDR1 is MDHEN and CDR2 is SYDVKM. The chain's CDR3 is CASNTPGGNADTQYF. The CDR3 DNA is TGTGCCAGCAACACCCCAGGGGGGAACGCAGATACGCAGTATTTT.

This rearrangement joins TRBV10-3 to TRBJ2-5, with TRBD1 identical over 7 bases. TRBJ2-7 explains the end of the DNA better; the J call may be wrong. The germline V gene encodes CDR1 ENHRY and CDR2 SYGVKD. CDR3 length: 14 residues. The CDR3 bases are TGTGCCATCAGTAGCCGGGACAGCGTTTCCGAGCAGTACTTC. Translating it yields CAISSRDSVSEQYF.

The chain is built from TRBV2 and TRBJ2-2; tentative D call: TRBD2 (6 bases). This CDR3 spans 12 amino acids. CDR1 is SNHLY, CDR2 FYNNEI, per germline. V lost 4 bases, J lost 6 bases, and 6 bases lay in between. This chain's CDR3 is CASSGDSGELFF. Here the CDR3 DNA reads TGTGCCAGCAGTGGGGACTCCGGGGAGCTGTTTTTT.

In its sample, this clone was seen many times. V is TRBV7-2 and J is TRBJ2-7; D perhaps matches TRBD2 (5 bases). CDR1 is SGHTA and CDR2 is FQGNSA in the germline V gene. Trimming removed 0 bases at V and 0 bases at J, with 18 bases between. The CDR3 spans 18 residues. DNA of the CDR3: TGTGCCAGCAGCTTAGCATTGGGTGGGAGTACTAGCTCCTACGAGCAGTACTTC. This translates into CASSLALGGSTSSYEQYF.

The chain links TRBV5-5 to TRBJ2-5, with 8 bases fitting TRBD1. This CDR3 spans 15 amino acids. Unmatched junction bases numbered 5, after V lost 3 bases and J lost 1 base. Per the germline V gene, CDR1 is SGHKS and CDR2 is YYEKEE (reference sequence). This CDR3 is CASSWMTGVQETQYF. The CDR3 DNA is TGTGCCAGCAGCTGGATGACAGGGGTCCAAGAGACCCAGTACTTC.

The chain employs TRBV10-3 and TRBJ2-7, with TRBD1 identical over 9 bases. The V and J ends lost 6 bases and 2 bases, in that order; junction bases with no gene match: 8. Germline V gene data show CDR1 as ENHRY and CDR2 as SYGVKD. The CDR3 totals 15 residues. In DNA, the CDR3 is TGTGCCATCAGAAATGCCGGGACAGGGCCCTACGAGCAGTACTTC. Amino acids: CAIRNAGTGPYEQYF.

In this sample, this clone turned up a few times. The sample holds other DNA sequences that translate to the same CDR3. The chain carries TRBV5-1 and TRBJ2-2; D gene unclear. Germline CDR1 is SGHRS and CDR2 is YFSETQ. The germline V and J ends were trimmed by 0 bases and 2 bases, with 8 bases remaining between them. This CDR3 contains 15 residues. The DNA for the CDR3 is TGCGCCAGCAGCTTGGCCCAGGCCAACACCGGGGAGCTGTTTTTT. It yields the protein CASSLAQANTGELFF.

This clone came up many times. Other nucleotide sequences from this sample produce the same CDR3. V gene TRBV4-3 combines with J gene TRBJ2-7; D is perhaps TRBD2 (6 bases). Looked up from germline, CDR1 is LGHNA and CDR2 is YSLEER. This CDR3 region has 16 residues. Trimming took 3 bases from V and 6 from J, leaving 21 bases between them. CDR3 protein: CASSQGLSGLRAEQYF. The CDR3 DNA follows: TGCGCCAGCAGCCAGGGATTATCGGGACTCCGGGCCGAGCAGTACTTC.

V is TRBV7-2 and J is TRBJ2-7, with a possible D match to TRBD1 (6 bases). This CDR3 is built from 15 residues. Trimming pared 5 bases from V and 4 bases from J, leaving 18 bases between. CDR1 and CDR2 from the germline V gene are SGHTA and FQGNSA. The CDR3: CASSPRGADSYEQYF. CDR3 nucleotide sequence: TGTGCCAGCAGCCCCAGGGGAGCCGACTCATACGAGCAGTACTTC.

For the CDR3, the DNA is TGTGCCAGCACCTATTCGTCCGGGGGGTACGGAAACACCATATATTTT. Encoded protein: CASTYSSGGYGNTIYF. This rearrangement joins TRBV11-2 to TRBJ1-3, with D possibly matching TRBD1 (5 bases). With 7 bases removed from V and 4 bases from J, the gap between germline ends came to 20 bases. This CDR3 comprises 16 residues. Germline values: CDR1 SGHAT, CDR2 FQNNGV.

The CDR3 reads CASSFRQGGEQYF. Written as DNA, the CDR3 is TGTGCCAGCAGCTTTCGGCAGGGTGGGGAGCAGTACTTC. The chain employs TRBV5-6 and TRBJ2-7; perhaps TRBD1 as D (5 bases). The ends were cut back, 2 bases at V and 7 bases at J, with 13 bases in the middle. CDR3 size: 13 residues. CDR1 SGHDT and CDR2 YYEEEE come from the germline V gene.

As regards this clone: The sample carries other DNA sequences with the same CDR3. This chain connects TRBV27 to TRBJ2-3; D unresolved. V was pared by 3 bases and J by 4 bases, with 5 bases between. The CDR3 is 12 amino acids. Germline-derived CDR1 and CDR2 are MNHEY and SMNVEV (reference sequence). Here the CDR3 reads CASSFLADTQYF. The CDR3 coding sequence is TGTGCCAGCAGTTTTCTTGCAGATACGCAGTATTTT.